What follows are 22 T cell receptor beta chains derived from one specimen sequenced in a study of cytomegalovirus exposure and HLA in healthy donors listed by TCRdb under 2017. The method was the immunoSEQ multiplex PCR assay. The multiplex PCR relied on a mix of 60 forward primers for TCR Vbeta segments and 13 reverse primers for TCR Jbeta segments. Held by TCRdb, this immuneACCESS table contains in-frame sequences only and omits some clones. Under half of the omission traces to an unresolved V gene where checked; the cause of the rest is unknown. This sample comprises under 85,000 clones, about four fifths of them detected only once. The ten biggest clones cover around 1.5% of the sample. Specimen: PBMCs. These receptors came from a man aged 40-55 years in good health and CMV-seronegative.

A few counts support this clone. This chain links TRBV11-1 with TRBJ2-1; D may be TRBD2 (5 bases). Germline CDR1 and CDR2: SGHAT and FQDESV (reference sequence). The V gene lost 1 base and the J gene lost 0 bases, with 10 bases spanning the gap. This CDR3 contains 16 residues. The CDR3 DNA reads as TGTGCCAGCAGCTTAGACGGCCGGGGCTCCTACAATGAGCAGTTCTTC. This sequence encodes CASSLDGRGSYNEQFF.

V gene TRBV6-4 combines with J gene TRBJ1-6, with a weak D call TRBD1 (5 bases). Germline V gives CDR1 MRHNA, CDR2 SNTAGT. There are 15 residues in the CDR3. V shed 0 bases and J shed 6 bases, with 9 bases lying between them. CDR3: CASSDSDGGNSPLHF. As DNA, the CDR3 is TGTGCCAGCAGTGACTCGGACGGGGGTAATTCACCCCTCCACTTT.

The rearrangement joins TRBV6-1 to TRBJ2-1; a weak D match, TRBD2 (5 bases). V lost 2 bases, J lost 9 bases, and 17 bases lay in between. The CDR3 is 15 amino acids. The germline CDR1 and CDR2 sequences are MNHNS and SASEGT. The CDR3 sequence: CASSEYSGMGGEQFF. CDR3 bases: TGTGCCAGCAGTGAATATTCCGGGATGGGTGGTGAGCAGTTCTTC.

The chain carries TRBV28 and TRBJ2-3; 9 positions agree with TRBD1. J gave up 3 bases and V 7 bases, and 14 bases lay outside the gene matches. The CDR3 is made up of 17 amino acids. CDR1 and CDR2 from the germline V gene are MDHEN and SYDVKM. CDR3 bases: TGTGCCAGCAACCTGATGTGGACAGGGGCCACAACAGATACGCAGTATTTT. Translated: CASNLMWTGATTDTQYF.

This sequence joins TRBV5-5 and TRBJ1-5, with D possibly matching TRBD1 (6 bases). This CDR3 spans 17 amino acids. Trimming shortened V by 0 bases and J by 4 bases, and 17 bases separated the two germline ends. Germline-derived CDR1 and CDR2 are SGHKS and YYEKEE (reference sequence). The CDR3 loop reads CASSLEVTGPRNQPQHF. CDR3 coding DNA: TGTGCCAGCAGCTTGGAAGTGACAGGACCAAGAAATCAGCCCCAGCATTTT. Using reference TRBV5-5 and TRBJ1-5 for the parts outside the CDR3, the full variable domain is DAGVTQSPTHLIKTRGQQVTLRCSPISGHKSVSWYQQVLGQGPQFIFQYYEKEERGRGNFPDRFSARQFPNYSSELNVNALLLGDSALYLCASSLEVTGPRNQPQHFGDGTRLSIL.

The J gene is TRBJ2-5, the V gene TRBV27; 8 positions agree with TRBD1. V was clipped by 4 bases and J by 11 bases; unmatched bases: 9. The CDR3 contains 13 residues. Looked up from germline, CDR1 is MNHEY and CDR2 is SMNVEV (reference sequence). For the CDR3, the DNA is TGTGCCAGCAGTTCACCAGGGGGCGCAGAGCAGTACTTC. It codes for CASSSPGGAEQYF.

The chain combines TRBV7-2 with TRBJ2-2; no definite D call. V dropped 7 bases and J dropped 0 bases, with 12 bases sitting between them. Germline V gene data show CDR1 as SGHTA and CDR2 as FQGNSA. The CDR3 has 15 residues. The CDR3 coding sequence is TGTGCCAGCACCCCTGGAGACGCGAACACCGGGGAGCTGTTTTTT. It codes for CASTPGDANTGELFF.

The chain is built from TRBV2 and TRBJ1-4; a possible D gene is TRBD1 (6 bases). V lost 6 bases to trimming and J lost 8 bases, with 19 bases between them. Germline CDR1 reads SNHLY; CDR2 reads FYNNEI. The CDR3 has 15 residues. In DNA form, the CDR3 reads TGTGCCAGCAGCCAACAGGGATTAGGGACAGAAAAACTGTTTTTT. Its protein is CASSQQGLGTEKLFF.

The chain recombines TRBV28 with TRBJ2-7, with TRBD1 identical over 12 bases. Germline-derived CDR1 and CDR2 are MDHEN and SYDVKM. V was pared by 2 bases and J by 6 bases, with 5 bases of the junction left unmatched. The CDR3 has 15 residues. CDR3 sequence: CASSLTGQGAFEQYF. The CDR3 DNA follows: TGTGCCAGCAGTTTAACGGGACAGGGGGCGTTCGAGCAGTACTTC.

In DNA, the CDR3 is TGTGCCAGCTCATCAGGCAGTCCTGAAGCTTTCTTT. Protein: CASSSGSPEAFF. The chain links TRBV18 to TRBJ1-1; D is ambiguous. The CDR3 contains 12 residues. Per the germline V gene, CDR1 is KGHSH and CDR2 is LQKENI. With 5 bases removed from V and 6 bases from J, the gap between germline ends came to 10 bases.

A single count supports this clone. The V call is TRBV27, the J call TRBJ1-2, with 9 bases aligning to TRBD1. Trimming cost V 6 bases and J 4 bases; bases outside gene matches: 6. Germline V gene lookup returns CDR1 MNHEY and CDR2 SMNVEV (reference sequence). The CDR3 consists of 14 residues. The CDR3 is CASSFTGGSYGYTF. As DNA, the CDR3 is TGTGCCAGCAGCTTTACAGGGGGCAGCTATGGCTACACCTTC.

This chain links TRBV6-5 with TRBJ1-1, with 7 bases identical to TRBD1. Germline CDR1 MNHEY, CDR2 SVGAGI. V lost 6 bases, J lost 1 base, and 5 bases stayed unmatched. The CDR3 runs to 14 residues. The CDR3 sequence is CASRKNRGNTEAFF. The CDR3 nucleotides are TGTGCCAGCAGGAAGAACAGGGGGAACACTGAAGCTTTCTTT.

Only one count was recorded for this clone. V and J are TRBV5-1 and TRBJ2-7; D is perhaps TRBD2 (5 bases). The V end was cut by 4 bases, the J end by 3 bases, with 8 bases between. The germline gives CDR1 SGHRS, CDR2 YFSETQ. The CDR3 has 12 amino acids. The CDR3 sequence is CASSEGNYEQYF. As DNA, the CDR3 is TGCGCCAGCAGCGAGGGAAACTACGAGCAGTACTTC. Together with reference TRBV5-1 and TRBJ2-7, the CDR3 gives the full variable domain: KAGVTQTPRYLIKTRGQQVTLSCSPISGHRSVSWYQQTPGQGLQFLFEYFSETQRNKGNFPGRFSGRQFSNSRSEMNVSTLELGDSALYLCASSEGNYEQYFGPGTRLTVT.

The rearrangement uses TRBV2 and TRBJ2-1, with TRBD2 as a possible D gene (5 bases). This CDR3 contains 13 residues. V lost 7 bases and J lost 9, with 16 bases in between. In germline, CDR1 is SNHLY, CDR2 FYNNEI. The CDR3 loop is CASIRGNGGEQFF. The DNA of the CDR3 is TGTGCCAGCATCAGAGGGAACGGAGGTGAGCAGTTCTTC.

The rearrangement joins TRBV6-6 to TRBJ2-7; 8 positions agree with TRBD1. CDR1 and CDR2 from the germline V gene are MNHNY and SVGAGI (reference sequence). The CDR3 runs 16 residues. The trim removed 4 bases at V and 3 bases at J, leaving 11 bases unmatched. In nucleotides, the CDR3 is TGTGCCAGCAGTTTCCCGTCCCGGACAGGGTACTACGAGCAGTACTTC. Translation gives CASSFPSRTGYYEQYF.

The rearrangement links TRBV28 to TRBJ2-3; TRBD2 agrees at 10 bases. Germline V lookup: CDR1 MDHEN, CDR2 SYDVKM. The CDR3 has 16 residues. Trimming took 7 bases from V and 3 from J; bases not matched to a gene: 10. DNA for the CDR3: TGTGCCAGCACTAAGATCCTAGCGGGAGCTACAGATACGCAGTATTTT. Amino acids: CASTKILAGATDTQYF.

In this sample, this clone turned up a few times. The chain joins TRBV7-9 to TRBJ2-1; D may be TRBD2 (6 bases). From germline, CDR1 is SEHNR and CDR2 FQNEAQ (reference sequence). Deletions cut 5 bases from V and 3 bases from J, with 23 bases between. The length of the CDR3 is 18 residues. CDR3: CASSPPVSSGGVYNEQFF. In DNA form, the CDR3 reads TGTGCCAGCAGCCCCCCTGTGAGTAGCGGTGGTGTCTACAATGAGCAGTTCTTC.

The chain has TRBV27 and TRBJ1-1, with D unclear. Trimming took 6 bases from V and 3 from J, leaving 17 bases between them. The CDR3 consists of 15 residues. Germline V lookup: CDR1 MNHEY, CDR2 SMNVEV (reference sequence). In DNA form, the CDR3 reads TGTGCCAGCAGCCTTTTGCCTCCATACTACACTGAAGCTTTCTTT. Its translation is CASSLLPPYYTEAFF.

The chain has TRBV5-1 and TRBJ1-2, with 8 bases aligning to TRBD1. The CDR3 runs to 14 residues. Germline CDR1 reads SGHRS; CDR2 reads YFSETQ. V dropped 2 bases and J dropped 10; count of bases not matched to a gene: 10. The CDR3 reads CASSFVQGAGVYTF. The CDR3 DNA reads TGCGCCAGCAGCTTCGTTCAGGGGGCTGGTGTCTACACCTTC.

The V and J genes are TRBV7-6 and TRBJ2-1, with 13 bases aligning to TRBD2. This CDR3 has 15 residues. V dropped 7 bases and J dropped 9; count of bases not matched to a gene: 9. Germline CDR1 and CDR2: SGHVS and FNYEAQ. CDR3 in DNA: TGTGCCAGCATCAGACTAGCGGGAGGTCAGGGTGAGCAGTTCTTC. It yields the protein CASIRLAGGQGEQFF.

The CDR3 sequence: CASSSPGAGMGTDTQYF. The CDR3, as DNA: TGTGCCAGCAGTTCGCCAGGAGCGGGGATGGGCACAGATACGCAGTATTTT. V usage is TRBV28 and J usage is TRBJ2-3, with TRBD2 matching 7 bases. Trimming at V came to 4 bases and at J to 1 base, leaving 11 bases not matched to a gene. Germline V gene sequence: CDR1 MDHEN, CDR2 SYDVKM. The CDR3 has 17 amino acids.

Note on this clone: The junction does not match germline at one end; this may be a read error. The chain couples TRBV6-5 to TRBJ1-5; unclear D gene. CDR3 length: 15 residues. The germline V gene encodes CDR1 MNHEY and CDR2 SVGAGI. The CDR3 sequence: CASRYSLADNQPQHF. CDR3 DNA: TGTGCCAGCAGATACTCTCTGGCCGATAATCAGCCCCAGCATTTT.